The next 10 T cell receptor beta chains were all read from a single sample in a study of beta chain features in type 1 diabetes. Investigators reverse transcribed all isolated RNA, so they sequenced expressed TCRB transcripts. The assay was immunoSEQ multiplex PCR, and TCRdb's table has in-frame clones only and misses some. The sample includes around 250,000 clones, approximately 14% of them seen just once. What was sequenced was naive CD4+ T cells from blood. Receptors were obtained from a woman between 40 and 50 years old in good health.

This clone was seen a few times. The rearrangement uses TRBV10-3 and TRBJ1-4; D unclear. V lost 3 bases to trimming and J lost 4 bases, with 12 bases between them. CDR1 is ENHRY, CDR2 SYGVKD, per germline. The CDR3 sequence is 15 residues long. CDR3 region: CAISDPGSLNEKLFF. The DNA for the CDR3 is TGTGCCATCAGTGACCCCGGTAGCCTTAATGAAAAACTGTTTTTT.

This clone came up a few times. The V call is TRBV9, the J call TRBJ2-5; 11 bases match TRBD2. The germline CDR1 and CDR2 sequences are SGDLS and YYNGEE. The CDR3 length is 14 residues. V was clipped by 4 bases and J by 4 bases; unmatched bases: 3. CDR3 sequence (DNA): TGTGCCAGCAGCACCCTAGCGGGGGGAGAGACCCAGTACTTC. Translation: CASSTLAGGETQYF.

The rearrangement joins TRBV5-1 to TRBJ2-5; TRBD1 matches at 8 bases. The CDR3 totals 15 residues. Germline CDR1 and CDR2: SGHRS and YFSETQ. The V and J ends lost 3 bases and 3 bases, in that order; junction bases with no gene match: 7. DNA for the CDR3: TGCGCCAGCAGCTCGCCAGAGACAGGGGAAGAGACCCAGTACTTC. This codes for CASSSPETGEETQYF.

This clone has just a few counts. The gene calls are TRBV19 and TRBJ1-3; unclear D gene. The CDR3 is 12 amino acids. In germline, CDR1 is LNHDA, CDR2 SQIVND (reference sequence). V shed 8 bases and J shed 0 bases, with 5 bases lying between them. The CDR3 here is CASSFSGNTIYF. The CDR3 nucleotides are TGTGCCAGTTCCTTCTCTGGAAACACCATATATTTT. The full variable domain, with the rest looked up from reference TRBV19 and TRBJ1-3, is DGGITQSPKYLFRKEGQNVTLSCEQNLNHDAMYWYRQDPGQGLRLIYYSQIVNDFQKGDIAEGYSVSREKKESFPLTVTSAQKNPTAFYLCASSFSGNTIYFGEGSWLTVV.

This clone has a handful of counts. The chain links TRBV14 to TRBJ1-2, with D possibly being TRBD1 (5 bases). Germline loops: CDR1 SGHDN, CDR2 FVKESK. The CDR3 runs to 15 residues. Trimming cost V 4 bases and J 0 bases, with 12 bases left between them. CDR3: CASSRMGPSNYGYTF. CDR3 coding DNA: TGTGCCAGCAGCCGCATGGGGCCCTCTAACTATGGCTACACCTTC.

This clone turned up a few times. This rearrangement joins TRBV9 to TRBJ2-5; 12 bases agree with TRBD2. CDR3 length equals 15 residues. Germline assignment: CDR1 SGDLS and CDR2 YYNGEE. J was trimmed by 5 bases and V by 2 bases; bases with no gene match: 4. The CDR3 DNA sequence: TGTGCCAGCAGCGTGTCTAGCGGGGGGGGCGAGACCCAGTACTTC. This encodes CASSVSSGGGETQYF.

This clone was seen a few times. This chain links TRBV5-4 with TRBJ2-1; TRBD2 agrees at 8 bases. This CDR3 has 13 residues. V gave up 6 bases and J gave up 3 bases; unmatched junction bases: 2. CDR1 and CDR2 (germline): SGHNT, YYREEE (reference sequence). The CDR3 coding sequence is TGTGCCAGCACGCTAGCGGGCTACAATGAGCAGTTCTTC. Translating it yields CASTLAGYNEQFF.

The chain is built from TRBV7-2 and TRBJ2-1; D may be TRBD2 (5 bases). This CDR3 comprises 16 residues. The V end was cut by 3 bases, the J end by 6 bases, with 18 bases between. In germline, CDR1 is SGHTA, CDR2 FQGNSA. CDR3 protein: CASSFISTAGSNEQFF. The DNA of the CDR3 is TGTGCCAGCAGCTTCATCTCGACCGCGGGCAGCAATGAGCAGTTCTTC.

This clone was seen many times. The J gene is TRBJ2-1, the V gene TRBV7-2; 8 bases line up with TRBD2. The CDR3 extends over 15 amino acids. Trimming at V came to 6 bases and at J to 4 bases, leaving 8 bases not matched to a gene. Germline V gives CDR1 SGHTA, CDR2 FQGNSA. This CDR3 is CASRPSGSMYNEQFF. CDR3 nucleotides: TGTGCCAGCAGACCTAGCGGGTCCATGTACAATGAGCAGTTCTTC.

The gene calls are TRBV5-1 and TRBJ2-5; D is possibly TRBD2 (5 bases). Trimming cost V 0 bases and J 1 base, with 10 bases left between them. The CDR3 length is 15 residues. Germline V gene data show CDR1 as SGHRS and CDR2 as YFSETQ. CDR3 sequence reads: CASSLEPAAQETQYF. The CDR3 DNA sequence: TGCGCCAGCAGCTTGGAGCCAGCGGCCCAAGAGACCCAGTACTTC.